The source of this T cell receptor (beta chain) is a study of CD8+CD57+ T cells in acquired aplastic anemia. Study background: Each DNA sample taken from sorted CD4+ and CD8+ cells came to about 3.2 ug on average. Where healthy donors were concerned, CD4+ cells averaged approximately 11 million reads. Study-wide findings and caveats: Patients and controls shared roughly 30 CD8+ CDR3 sequences, which appeared highly expressed in patients and within their immunodominant clones. A significant difference in CD8+ Simpson's diversity between patients and controls was not found.

TCR beta VDJ and CDR3 profiling used genomic DNA as template. MiXCR, run by TCRdb on the reads, gives a single entry per CDR3 protein. The data hold 200,000 to 250,000 distinct CDR3 sequences, with 61% observed a single time. A word on this clonotype: Antigen unknown.

The CDR3 covers 13 residues. Germline CDR1 reads DFQATT; CDR2 reads SNEGSKA (reference sequence). V dropped 1 base and J dropped 3 bases, with 10 bases sitting between them. The source of this sequence is a human donor in good health. The chain combines TRBV20-1 with TRBJ2-7; D remains unclear. The sample consisted of sorted CD4+, CD8+, or CD8+CD57+ T cells (not recorded which) from PBMCs. CDR3 in amino acids: CSARGRLNYEQYF. The CDR3 nucleotides are TGCAGTGCTAGAGGTCGGCTTAACTACGAGCAGTACTTC.